This T cell receptor beta chain was identified in a study of blood T cells in healthy people across ages. Primers used in a second PCR of about 7 to 11 cycles were a sample-barcoded 5' primer and a J-beta primer mix. TCRdb itself ran the 5' RACE reads through MiXCR, one entry per CDR3 protein. The sample holds some 690,000 distinct CDR3 sequences; about a fifth are singletons and the top ten take about 20%. From germline, CDR1 is SGHKS and CDR2 YYEKEE (reference sequence). CDR3 size: 14 residues. This clonotype was seen only a few times. The clonotype comes from a man between 65 and 85 years old in good health. V usage is TRBV5-5 and J usage is TRBJ2-7; 9 bases are shared with TRBD1. The J call may be in error: the DNA end matches TRBJ2-5 better. The sequenced material came from blood. The CDR3 region is CASSSTGGEETQYF. Written as DNA, the CDR3 is TGTGCCAGCAGCTCGACAGGGGGAGAAGAGACCCAGTACTTC.